This entry lists 27 T cell receptor beta chains sequenced from one sample in a study of control samples from healthy donors and cancer patients. The protocol was immunoSEQ multiplex PCR, while the TCRdb copy is restricted to in-frame clones and leaves out a portion. This repertoire shows roughly 50,000 clones, 90% to 95% found once; its top ten account for roughly 0.8%. Sequenced sample: PBMCs. These receptors originate from a man younger than 40 with colorectal cancer.

This clone was detected a few times. The genes are TRBV4-1 and TRBJ2-3, with D perhaps TRBD2 (6 bases). Trimming pared 0 bases from V and 2 bases from J, leaving 15 bases between. From germline, CDR1 is MGHRA and CDR2 YSYEKL. CDR3 length: 17 amino acids. CDR3 protein: CASSQDGAGSDTDTQYF. In nucleotides, the CDR3 is TGCGCCAGCAGCCAAGATGGGGCGGGGTCTGACACAGATACGCAGTATTTT.

The V gene is TRBV6-5, the J gene TRBJ1-1; D is perhaps TRBD1 (6 bases). This CDR3 is 15 amino acids long. With 6 bases removed from V and 4 bases from J, the gap between germline ends came to 18 bases. The germline gives CDR1 MNHEY, CDR2 SVGAGI. The CDR3 protein is CASSRDTLSSTEAFF. Here the CDR3 DNA reads TGTGCCAGCAGCAGGGACACCCTATCTTCCACTGAAGCTTTCTTT.

DNA for the CDR3: TGTGCCAGCAGCTCCCAGGGGGAAGTAGATACGCAGTATTTT. It codes for CASSSQGEVDTQYF. The chain employs TRBV13 and TRBJ2-3, with 7 nucleotides matching TRBD1. The CDR3 is made up of 14 amino acids. Germline CDR1 is PRHDT and CDR2 is FYEKMQ (reference sequence). The V segment lost 4 bases and the J segment 5 bases; nucleotides outside the gene matches: 6. Full variable domain (remainder filled in from reference TRBV13 and TRBJ2-3): AAGVIQSPRHLIKEKRETATLKCYPIPRHDTVYWYQQGPGQDPQFLISFYEKMQSDKGSIPDRFSAQQFSDYHSELNMSSLELGDSALYFCASSSQGEVDTQYFGPGTRLTVL.

V and J are TRBV19 and TRBJ1-2; 7 bases map to TRBD1. The CDR3 contains 13 residues. J was trimmed by 6 bases and V by 3 bases; bases with no gene match: 4. Germline V gene sequence: CDR1 LNHDA, CDR2 SQIVND (reference sequence). CDR3 amino acids: CASSMGQPNGYTF. The CDR3 region has the DNA TGTGCCAGTAGTATGGGACAGCCGAATGGCTACACCTTC.

The chain links TRBV5-6 to TRBJ2-1, with a tentative D call TRBD2 (6 bases). The V gene's germline CDR1 is SGHDT and CDR2 YYEEEE. Trimming removed 3 bases at V and 4 bases at J, with 11 bases between. This CDR3 is 14 amino acids long. The CDR3 is CASSWGTRYNEQFF. The CDR3 DNA follows: TGTGCCAGCAGCTGGGGGACTCGATACAATGAGCAGTTCTTC.

The V and J genes are TRBV30 and TRBJ1-3; 8 bases fit TRBD1. The CDR3 covers 13 residues. CDR1 is GTSNPN, CDR2 SVGIG, per germline (reference sequence). J gave up 3 bases and V 4 bases, and 2 bases lay outside the gene matches. DNA of the CDR3: TGTGCCTGGACAGGGGGCCTTGGAAACACCATATATTTT. It yields the protein CAWTGGLGNTIYF.

In DNA form, the CDR3 reads TGCGCCAGCAGTCCGGGACTTCAAACTAACTATGGCTACACCTTC. Amino acid sequence: CASSPGLQTNYGYTF. V and J are TRBV4-3 and TRBJ1-2, with D possibly TRBD1 on 5 matching bases. The CDR3 is 15 residues long. Trimming left V 6 bases short and J 0 bases short, with 14 bases between. Germline CDR1 reads LGHNA; CDR2 reads YSLEER.

The rearrangement joins TRBV7-4 to TRBJ2-3; 7 bases are shared with TRBD2. Trimming took 5 bases from V and 1 from J; bases not matched to a gene: 12. The CDR3 has 17 residues. In germline, CDR1 is SGHVT, CDR2 SQSDAQ. The CDR3 region has the DNA TGTGCCAGCAGCGAGTTCTCGGGGACTACCCGCACAGATACGCAGTATTTT. It translates to CASSEFSGTTRTDTQYF. The whole variable domain, remainder taken from reference TRBV7-4 and TRBJ2-3, is GAGVSQSPRYKVAKRGRDVALRCDSISGHVTLYWYRQTLGQGSEVLTYSQSDAQRDKSGRPSGRFSAERPERSVSTLKIQRTEQGDSAVYLCASSEFSGTTRTDTQYFGPGTRLTVL.

This rearrangement joins TRBV20-1 to TRBJ2-5; tentatively, D is TRBD1 or TRBD2 (5 bases each). The CDR3 is 11 amino acids. The germline V gene has CDR1 DFQATT and CDR2 SNEGSKA (reference sequence). The ends were cut back, 3 bases at V and 4 bases at J, with 6 bases in the middle. The CDR3 protein is CSARGVETQYF. CDR3 bases: TGCAGTGCTAGGGGGGTAGAGACCCAGTACTTC.

The rearrangement uses TRBV7-6 and TRBJ2-2; D perhaps matches TRBD1 (6 bases). The CDR3 totals 15 residues. Germline V lookup: CDR1 SGHVS, CDR2 FNYEAQ. V lost 5 bases and J 7 bases, leaving 17 bases between the germline ends. The CDR3 DNA reads as TGTGCCAGCAGCCCTAGGCACAGGGAAGGCGGGGAGCTGTTTTTT. The encoded protein is CASSPRHREGGELFF.

The chain joins TRBV4-3 to TRBJ2-4, with TRBD1 identical over 7 bases. The CDR3 totals 15 residues. V lost 2 bases, J lost 8 bases, and 9 bases stayed unmatched. Germline CDR1 and CDR2: LGHNA and YSLEER. The chain's CDR3 is CASSQQRTGGYIQYF. CDR3 DNA: TGCGCCAGCAGCCAACAACGGACAGGCGGGTACATTCAGTACTTC.

The rearrangement links TRBV7-2 to TRBJ2-6, with D perhaps TRBD1 (6 bases). This CDR3 is 19 amino acids long. Per the germline V gene, CDR1 is SGHTA and CDR2 is FQGNSA. Trimming removed 2 bases from V and 0 bases from J, with 17 bases in between. In DNA form, the CDR3 reads TGTGCCAGCAGCTTAAGGGAGACAGGAACCTTCTCTGGGGCCAACGTCCTGACTTTC. This gives the protein CASSLRETGTFSGANVLTF. Using reference TRBV7-2 and TRBJ2-6 for the parts outside the CDR3, the full variable domain is GAGVSQSPSNKVTEKGKDVELRCDPISGHTALYWYRQSLGQGLEFLIYFQGNSAPDKSGLPSDRFSAERTGGSVSTLTIQRTQQEDSAVYLCASSLRETGTFSGANVLTFGAGSRLTVL.

The chain has TRBV3-1 (or the pseudogene TRBV3-2) and TRBJ2-3, with TRBD2 matching 8 bases. The CDR3 sequence is 16 residues long. V shed 4 bases and J 4 bases; nucleotides not matched to a gene: 10. The germline gives CDR1 LGHDT, CDR2 YNNKEL (reference sequence). The CDR3 reads CASSRRTSFGPDTQYF. In DNA form, the CDR3 reads TGTGCCAGCAGCCGGAGGACTAGCTTTGGCCCAGATACGCAGTATTTT.

The chain combines TRBV4-3 with TRBJ2-5, with 11 nucleotides matching TRBD2. This CDR3 is 18 amino acids long. Trimming at V came to 0 bases and at J to 6 bases, leaving 12 bases not matched to a gene. Germline values: CDR1 LGHNA, CDR2 YSLEER. In DNA form, the CDR3 reads TGCGCCAGCAGCCAAGACCGAATAGCGGGGGGGCCTTGGAAGACCCAGTACTTC. Protein: CASSQDRIAGGPWKTQYF.

The chain combines TRBV5-4 with TRBJ2-3; D is undetermined. In germline, CDR1 is SGHNT, CDR2 YYREEE (reference sequence). The CDR3 has 13 amino acids. The ends were cut back, 3 bases at V and 2 bases at J, with 7 bases in the middle. CDR3: CASSSFPTDTQYF. The DNA for the CDR3 is TGTGCCAGCAGCTCGTTTCCCACAGATACGCAGTATTTT. Based on the CDR3 plus reference TRBV5-4 and TRBJ2-3, the full variable domain is ETGVTQSPTHLIKTRGQQVTLRCSSQSGHNTVSWYQQALGQGPQFIFQYYREEENGRGNFPPRFSGLQFPNYSSELNVNALELDDSALYLCASSSFPTDTQYFGPGTRLTVL.

J is TRBJ2-1 and V is TRBV24-1, with D maybe TRBD2 (5 bases). The CDR3 consists of 13 residues. V lost 9 bases to trimming and J lost 3 bases, with 11 bases between them. CDR1 and CDR2 from the germline V gene are KGHDR and SFDVKD. DNA for the CDR3: TGTGCCACCCGAGGAGGATACTACAATGAGCAGTTCTTC. Encoded protein: CATRGGYYNEQFF.

The chain links TRBV19 to TRBJ1-1; D unresolved. The CDR3 spans 12 residues. In germline, CDR1 is LNHDA, CDR2 SQIVND (reference sequence). V gave up 5 bases and J gave up 7 bases, with 11 bases separating them. The CDR3 coding sequence is TGTGCCAGTAGTGCAGTATATTTTGAAGCTTTCTTT. It specifies CASSAVYFEAFF.

V usage is TRBV19 and J usage is TRBJ2-7, with TRBD2 matching 8 bases. Germline lookup yields CDR1 LNHDA and CDR2 SQIVND (reference sequence). The CDR3 consists of 15 residues. V was pared by 3 bases and J by 5 bases, with 9 bases of the junction left unmatched. The CDR3: CASSMWSGGRDEQYV. CDR3 nucleotide sequence: TGTGCCAGTAGTATGTGGAGCGGGGGCCGGGACGAGCAGTACGTC.

The rearrangement joins TRBV3-1 (or the pseudogene TRBV3-2) to TRBJ1-3; D not resolved. This CDR3 contains 18 residues. Trimming removed 4 bases from V and 0 bases from J, with 19 bases in between. Germline CDR1 LGHDT, CDR2 YNNKEL (reference sequence). The CDR3 DNA reads TGTGCCAGCAGCCGACCCGAAGGTGGGGATTACTCTGGAAACACCATATATTTT. Amino acids: CASSRPEGGDYSGNTIYF.

The chain combines TRBV12-5 with TRBJ2-1, with 13 bases that match TRBD2. The germline gives CDR1 LGHNT, CDR2 FRNRAP. The CDR3 sequence is 17 residues long. With 6 bases clipped from V and 7 bases from J, the junction kept 12 bases outside the gene matches. CDR3 sequence: CASGPVGRTSGGNEQFF. CDR3 sequence (DNA): TGTGCTAGTGGCCCGGTAGGGAGGACTAGCGGGGGTAATGAGCAGTTCTTC. Drawing the rest from reference TRBV12-5 and TRBJ2-1, the complete variable domain is DARVTQTPRHKVTEMGQEVTMRCQPILGHNTVFWYRQTMMQGLELLAYFRNRAPLDDSGMPKDRFSAEMPDATLATLKIQPSEPRDSAVYFCASGPVGRTSGGNEQFFGPGTRLTVL.

The chain employs TRBV9 and TRBJ1-6, with 7 bases identical to TRBD1. V gave up 0 bases and J gave up 7 bases; unmatched junction bases: 4. The V gene's germline CDR1 is SGDLS and CDR2 YYNGEE. This CDR3 has 15 amino acids. The CDR3 DNA follows: TGTGCCAGCAGCGTAGAGACAGGGTTAAATTCACCCCTCCACTTT. It is translated as CASSVETGLNSPLHF.

V is TRBV7-2 and J is TRBJ2-3; unclear D gene. The CDR3 is 12 residues long. Per germline, CDR1 SGHTA and CDR2 FQGNSA. V gave up 5 bases and J gave up 6 bases, with 9 bases separating them. The CDR3 loop reads CASSIWADTQYF. The CDR3 nucleotides read TGTGCCAGCAGCATATGGGCGGATACGCAGTATTTT.

The chain uses TRBV7-8 and TRBJ1-1; the D is unclear. V lost 3 bases and J lost 7, with 12 bases in between. Germline V lookup: CDR1 SGHVS, CDR2 FQNEAQ. The CDR3 is 13 residues long. CDR3 in DNA: TGTGCCAGCAGCTTGCGGGAGACGGTTGAAGCTTTCTTT. Amino acids: CASSLRETVEAFF.

This clone has a single count. The chain employs TRBV6-1 and TRBJ1-2; D call uncertain. In germline, CDR1 is MNHNS, CDR2 SASEGT. Trimming pared 1 base from V and 3 bases from J, leaving 6 bases between. There are 13 residues in the CDR3. Written as DNA, the CDR3 is TGTGCCAGCAGTGAAGACAGCTACTATGGCTACACCTTC. Residues: CASSEDSYYGYTF.

The chain employs TRBV3-1 (or the pseudogene TRBV3-2) and TRBJ1-2; D might be TRBD1 (6 bases). The CDR3 sequence is 14 residues long. The germline CDR1 and CDR2 sequences are LGHDT and YNNKEL (reference sequence). Trimming cost V 2 bases and J 8 bases, with 15 bases left between them. Here the CDR3 DNA reads TGTGCCAGCAGCCAACCCGTTTGGGGGCAAGGCTACACCTTC. Translating it yields CASSQPVWGQGYTF.

The genes are TRBV2 and TRBJ2-3, with TRBD2 identical over 10 bases. This CDR3 has 16 amino acids. Per the germline V gene, CDR1 is SNHLY and CDR2 is FYNNEI. Trimming took 5 bases from V and 3 from J; bases not matched to a gene: 8. The CDR3 loop is CASSPRTSGLTDTQYF. The CDR3 nucleotides read TGTGCCAGCAGTCCCCGGACTAGCGGACTAACAGATACGCAGTATTTT. Drawing the rest from reference TRBV2 and TRBJ2-3, the complete variable domain is EPEVTQTPSHQVTQMGQEVILRCVPISNHLYFYWYRQILGQKVEFLVSFYNNEISEKSEIFDDQFSVERPDGSNFTLKIRSTKLEDSAMYFCASSPRTSGLTDTQYFGPGTRLTVL.

The chain recombines TRBV7-9 with TRBJ2-7; 15 nucleotides agree with TRBD2. Germline-derived CDR1 and CDR2 are SEHNR and FQNEAQ (reference sequence). This CDR3 is 14 amino acids long. With V trimmed by 5 bases and J by 11 bases, 7 bases remained unmatched. The CDR3 coding sequence is TGTGCCAGCAGCCCGGGACTAGCGGGGGGAAGGAAGTACTTC. It specifies CASSPGLAGGRKYF.